This TCR beta chain was obtained from a study of CD8+CD57+ T cells in acquired aplastic anemia. Study information: Sorted cells (CD4+ and CD8+) yielded DNA amounts that averaged approximately 3.2 ug. CD4+ reads averaged about 11 million in healthy donors.

General study results and limits: Any difference that existed in CD8+ Simpson's diversity between patients and controls was not significant.

With regard to this clonotype: What it recognizes is unknown.

Genomic DNA provided the template from which TCR beta VDJ and CDR3 profiles were obtained. A single record per CDR3 protein comes from TCRdb applying MiXCR to the reads. The sample contains around 170,000 distinct CDR3 sequences, around 60% of which appear only once. The CDR3 length is 17 residues. V lost 8 bases, J lost 4 bases, and 15 bases stayed unmatched. Per germline, CDR1 SGHRS and CDR2 YFSETQ. This TCR was sampled from a human donor in good health. Sequencing was performed on sorted CD4+, CD8+, or CD8+CD57+ T cells (not recorded which) from PBMCs. The chain couples TRBV5-1 to TRBJ1-1, with 12 bases lining up with TRBD1. In DNA form, the CDR3 reads TGCGCCAGTTCGAATTCCGGGACAGGGGGCAGTGGCACTGAAGCTTTCTTT. Translating gives CASSNSGTGGSGTEAFF.